The entry below gives a single T cell receptor (beta chain) sequence along with its context. These data come from a study of blood T cell repertoires in COVID-19. Overall study context: T cells, B-cell-depleted T cells, or PBMCs provided the cDNA or gDNA that served as material.

Some clones are missing from TCRdb's copy, which holds only in-frame ones; the method was immunoSEQ multiplex PCR. This table has approximately 100,000 clones, 80% to 85% appearing once. Germline V gives CDR1 SGHNT, CDR2 YYREEE (reference sequence). The CDR3 totals 14 residues. V was shortened by 0 bases and J by 6 bases, with 12 bases between the two germline ends. The receptor was isolated from an elderly woman with active or convalescent COVID-19. This sequence joins TRBV5-4 and TRBJ1-2; D unresolved. Material: peripheral blood. Written as DNA, the CDR3 is TGTGCCAGCAGCTTGGGAGGGTATGGGGATGGCTACACCTTC. Its translation is CASSLGGYGDGYTF.